This TCR beta chain derives from a study of shared clonotypes between healthy human individuals. With respect to this clone: Its cognate antigen is unknown.

Free of recent acute infections or vaccinations, the donors were healthy HIV-negative adults. Donors comprised only Caucasian adults living in Nashville, Tennessee. Study-wide results and limits: Clonotype sharing among donors was thought likely to change with sequencing depth.

Deep was the level used in running the assay. Data came from immunoSEQ multiplex PCR; TCRdb stores just in-frame clones and leaves some out. The table records 450,000 to 500,000 clones, 81% of them present only once. CDR1 is GTSNPN and CDR2 is SVGIG in the germline V gene (reference sequence). This CDR3 contains 14 residues. V lost 0 bases, J lost 3 bases, and 11 bases lay in between. Material: PBMCs. The TCR sequence derives from a woman aged 40-49 years in good health. Some clones in this sample may be carry-over from other donors' samples. V usage is TRBV30 and J usage is TRBJ1-1, with D uncertain. The chain's CDR3 is CAWSVTPRDTEAFF. The DNA of the CDR3 is TGTGCCTGGAGTGTAACTCCGAGGGACACTGAAGCTTTCTTT.